A selection of T cell receptor beta chains follows, all from one sample in a study of blood T cell repertoires in COVID-19. Some clones are missing from TCRdb's copy, which holds only in-frame ones; the method was immunoSEQ multiplex PCR. The sample gives just over 250,000 clones, approximately 89% of which show up once; approximately 2.2% is in the top ten. The sequenced material came from peripheral blood. The receptors here all came from a woman between 45 and 60 years old with acute or convalescent COVID-19. Both conserved end residues are part of each CDR3. Each record gives: CDR3 DNA, CDR3 protein, V gene, D gene, clone size, J gene. A D gene is named only where the DNA matches it firmly. Expanded clones are given a class, and other clones once, few, many or no size at all.

DNA: TGCGCCAGCAGCCACGGGGACAGCGAAGAGACCCAGTACTTC; CDR3: CASSHGDSEETQYF; V: TRBV4-3; D: TRBD1; size: .; J: TRBJ2-5
DNA: TGTGCCAGCAGTTACTCGGAGTGGCGGGAATCCTACAATGAGCAGTTCTTC; CDR3: CASSYSEWRESYNEQFF; V: TRBV6-2/TRBV6-3; D: .; size: .; J: TRBJ2-1
DNA: TGTGCCAGCAGCCCGATTTTGCGGGGTCCCCCCTACAATGAGCAGTTCTTC; CDR3: CASSPILRGPPYNEQFF; V: TRBV7-6; D: .; size: .; J: TRBJ2-1
DNA: TGTGCCAGCAGCTCCAGGGGAAACTCGGGTGAGCAGTTCTTC; CDR3: CASSSRGNSGEQFF; V: TRBV11-3; D: .; size: .; J: TRBJ2-1
DNA: TGCGCCAGCAGCCCGGGACAGGGAAATTCACCCCTCCACTTT; CDR3: CASSPGQGNSPLHF; V: TRBV4-3; D: TRBD1; size: .; J: TRBJ1-6
DNA: TGTGCCAGCTCACCATGGGCAGGGGCTGGCTACACCTTC; CDR3: CASSPWAGAGYTF; V: TRBV18; D: .; size: .; J: TRBJ1-2
DNA: TGCGCCAGCAGCTGGGGGCCTAGAAGGGGTAGCAATCAGCCCCAGCATTTT; CDR3: CASSWGPRRGSNQPQHF; V: TRBV5-1; D: .; size: .; J: TRBJ1-5
DNA: TGTGCCAGCAGGGCGGACAGGGCGGGCTACGAGCAGTACTTC; CDR3: CASRADRAGYEQYF; V: TRBV6-5; D: TRBD1; size: .; J: TRBJ2-7
DNA: TGTGCCAGCAGCCAGTCCGAGACAGCCGCTTTCTTT; CDR3: CASSQSETAAFF; V: TRBV3-1/TRBV3-2; D: .; size: .; J: TRBJ1-1
DNA: TGTGCCAGCCATCGACAGGGGGCGTACGAGCAGTACTTC; CDR3: CASHRQGAYEQYF; V: TRBV6-5; D: TRBD1; size: .; J: TRBJ2-7
DNA: TGTGCCAGCAGTCAAGCGGGAGTCCTGAACAATGAGCAGTTCTTC; CDR3: CASSQAGVLNNEQFF; V: TRBV28; D: TRBD2; size: .; J: TRBJ2-1
DNA: TGTGCCAGTCCCGGGACAGGGTCTCGCGAGCAGTACTTC; CDR3: CASPGTGSREQYF; V: TRBV19; D: TRBD1; size: .; J: TRBJ2-7
DNA: TGCAGCGCGGGACTAGCGGGAGTCGAGCAGTACTTC; CDR3: CSAGLAGVEQYF; V: TRBV29-1; D: TRBD2; size: .; J: TRBJ2-7
DNA: TGTGCCAGCAGTTCCGTGACAGGGACTAATGAAAAACTGTTTTTT; CDR3: CASSSVTGTNEKLFF; V: TRBV28; D: TRBD1; size: .; J: TRBJ1-4
DNA: TGTGCCAGCAGCACTGCCCTCCCCTCCTACAATGAGCAGTTCTTC; CDR3: CASSTALPSYNEQFF; V: TRBV6-5; D: .; size: .; J: TRBJ2-1
DNA: TGCGCCAGCAGCTTGGAGGGCGGGAGCTATGAGCAGTTCTTC; CDR3: CASSLEGGSYEQFF; V: TRBV5-1; D: TRBD2; size: once; J: TRBJ2-1
DNA: TGTGCCAGCAGCTTCGGGACAGGGCCCTATGGCTACACCTTC; CDR3: CASSFGTGPYGYTF; V: TRBV7-2; D: TRBD1; size: .; J: TRBJ1-2
DNA: TGTGCCAGCAGTTCCTATGCGGGACGGCCTGAAAAACTGTTTTTT; CDR3: CASSSYAGRPEKLFF; V: TRBV2; D: .; size: .; J: TRBJ1-4
DNA: TGTGCCAGCAGTGACGGCTGGGGAACTAGCGGGAGTTACGAGCAGTACTTC; CDR3: CASSDGWGTSGSYEQYF; V: TRBV6-4; D: TRBD2; size: .; J: TRBJ2-7
DNA: TGTGCCAGCAGCCAAAGAACCCAACCAGGGGAAAAACTGTTTTTT; CDR3: CASSQRTQPGEKLFF; V: TRBV14; D: .; size: .; J: TRBJ1-4
DNA: TGTGCCAGCAGCTTGATGGGGGAGGGAGGTGAAAAACTGTTTTTT; CDR3: CASSLMGEGGEKLFF; V: TRBV5-6; D: .; size: .; J: TRBJ1-4
DNA: TGTGCCAGCAGCTCAGTGTCGAGGGGCAGGGGTTTCTATGGCTACACCTTC; CDR3: CASSSVSRGRGFYGYTF; V: TRBV7-6; D: .; size: .; J: TRBJ1-2
DNA: TGTGCCATCTCCCCCGGGACAGGCTACCAAGAGACCCAGTACTTC; CDR3: CAISPGTGYQETQYF; V: TRBV10-3; D: TRBD1; size: .; J: TRBJ2-5
DNA: TGTGCCAGCAGTTTCAGGCCTCCATCAGCACACGAGCAGTACTTC; CDR3: CASSFRPPSAHEQYF; V: TRBV28; D: .; size: .; J: TRBJ2-7
DNA: TGTGCCAGCAGTAAGACAGGGGTTCAACTCGAGCAGTACTTC; CDR3: CASSKTGVQLEQYF; V: TRBV6-5; D: TRBD1; size: .; J: TRBJ2-7
DNA: TGTGCCGGCCAAACAGGGGGCGGAATGAGCAATCAGCCCCAGCATTTT; CDR3: CAGQTGGGMSNQPQHF; V: TRBV7-9; D: TRBD1; size: many; J: TRBJ1-5
DNA: TGTGCCAGCAGCCAAGGTGGGAGCTCCTACGAGCAGTACTTC; CDR3: CASSQGGSSYEQYF; V: TRBV4-2; D: .; size: .; J: TRBJ2-7
DNA: TGTGCCAGCTCACCAACCGACAGGAGTGCCTACGAGCAGTACTTC; CDR3: CASSPTDRSAYEQYF; V: TRBV18; D: .; size: .; J: TRBJ2-7
DNA: TGTGCCAGCAGTCGACCTACAGGGAATCAGCCCCAGCATTTT; CDR3: CASSRPTGNQPQHF; V: TRBV28; D: .; size: .; J: TRBJ1-5
DNA: TGCGCCAGCAGCCAATCCCCTCAAAGACCAGGTTATGGCTACACCTTC; CDR3: CASSQSPQRPGYGYTF; V: TRBV4-3; D: .; size: .; J: TRBJ1-2
DNA: TGTGCCAGCAGCCCCCAAGCGGGAGGGCCCTACGAGCAGTACTTC; CDR3: CASSPQAGGPYEQYF; V: TRBV7-3; D: TRBD2; size: .; J: TRBJ2-7
DNA: TGTGCCAGCAGCTACTACAGGGGAGGGAACACTGAAGCTTTCTTT; CDR3: CASSYYRGGNTEAFF; V: TRBV7-2; D: TRBD1; size: .; J: TRBJ1-1
DNA: TGTGCCAGCAGTTCAGGCAGGGTTACCTACGAGCAGTACTTC; CDR3: CASSSGRVTYEQYF; V: TRBV28; D: .; size: .; J: TRBJ2-7
DNA: TGCGCCAGCAGCCAAGCCGCACACCCCCGGGGCCCCAGGGGGAACACTGAAGCTTTCTTT; CDR3: CASSQAAHPRGPRGNTEAFF; V: TRBV4-1; D: .; size: .; J: TRBJ1-1
DNA: TGTGCCAGCAGCGAGCAGGCAGGGGGGGAAGCTTTCTTT; CDR3: CASSEQAGGEAFF; V: TRBV5-4; D: TRBD1; size: .; J: TRBJ1-1
DNA: TGCGCCAGCAGCTTGGCAATAATCGGGACACTTCAAGAGACCCAGTACTTC; CDR3: CASSLAIIGTLQETQYF; V: TRBV5-1; D: .; size: .; J: TRBJ2-5
DNA: TGTGCCACCAGCAGAGATCCAGGGGGCGGTTACGAGCAGTACTTC; CDR3: CATSRDPGGGYEQYF; V: TRBV15; D: TRBD1; size: .; J: TRBJ2-7
DNA: TGTGCCAGCAGTTTCGGGACTAGCGGGAGTGTCGGGGAGCTGTTTTTT; CDR3: CASSFGTSGSVGELFF; V: TRBV28; D: TRBD2; size: .; J: TRBJ2-2
DNA: TGTGCCAGCCTGTCCCCCGATACGCAGTATTTT; CDR3: CASLSPDTQYF; V: TRBV19; D: .; size: .; J: TRBJ2-3
DNA: TGTGCCAGCAGTTTAGACAGGATTAATGAGCAGTTCTTC; CDR3: CASSLDRINEQFF; V: TRBV12-3/TRBV12-4; D: .; size: .; J: TRBJ2-1
DNA: TGTGCCAGCAGCTTTCGTGCGGGGGGCCCAGAGACCCAGTACTTC; CDR3: CASSFRAGGPETQYF; V: TRBV7-2; D: TRBD2; size: .; J: TRBJ2-5
DNA: TGTGCCAGCAGCCCACGGGACTCACGCGCGCAGTTCTTC; CDR3: CASSPRDSRAQFF; V: TRBV7-9; D: .; size: .; J: TRBJ2-1
DNA: TGTGCCAGCAGTGAGGGGGGGCTTATGAACACTGAAGCTTTCTTT; CDR3: CASSEGGLMNTEAFF; V: TRBV6-1; D: .; size: few; J: TRBJ1-1
DNA: TGTGCCAGCAGCCCCCGGCGGGCTAATTCACCCCTCCACTTT; CDR3: CASSPRRANSPLHF; V: TRBV3-1/TRBV3-2; D: .; size: few; J: TRBJ1-6
DNA: TGTGCCTGGGACAGGGTGGGCAATCAGCCCCAGCATTTT; CDR3: CAWDRVGNQPQHF; V: TRBV30; D: TRBD1; size: .; J: TRBJ1-5
DNA: TGTGCCAGCAGTTTACTATACAGGGGGCCGAAGACCCAGTACTTC; CDR3: CASSLLYRGPKTQYF; V: TRBV27; D: TRBD1; size: .; J: TRBJ2-5
DNA: TGTGCCATCAGTGAGTCGAAGTCTAGCTCCTACAATGAGCAGTTCTTC; CDR3: CAISESKSSSYNEQFF; V: TRBV10-3; D: .; size: .; J: TRBJ2-1
DNA: TGTGCCAGCAGCGTATGGGACAGCTCAGTTGGGTATGGCTACACCTTC; CDR3: CASSVWDSSVGYGYTF; V: TRBV3-1/TRBV3-2; D: TRBD1; size: .; J: TRBJ1-2
DNA: TGCGCCAGCAGCTACTATCAAGCGGGAGAGATAGATACGCAGTATTTT; CDR3: CASSYYQAGEIDTQYF; V: TRBV5-1; D: TRBD2; size: .; J: TRBJ2-3
DNA: TGTGCCAGTAGCCGACAGGGGCCGGCCAAAAACATTCAGTACTTC; CDR3: CASSRQGPAKNIQYF; V: TRBV19; D: TRBD1; size: .; J: TRBJ2-4
DNA: TGTGCCAGCAGTTCGGGGATTTTGAACACCGGGGAGCTGTTTTTT; CDR3: CASSSGILNTGELFF; V: TRBV28; D: .; size: .; J: TRBJ2-2
DNA: TGCAGCGTTGCCGGGAGTGGCTACGAGCAGTACTTC; CDR3: CSVAGSGYEQYF; V: TRBV29-1; D: .; size: .; J: TRBJ2-7
DNA: TGTGCCAGCAGGGGTACAGGGGACTTCTCCTACAATGAGCAGTTCTTC; CDR3: CASRGTGDFSYNEQFF; V: TRBV2; D: .; size: once; J: TRBJ2-1
DNA: TGTGCCAGCAGTTTAGCGCAGGGGAGGGCCCAGCATTTT; CDR3: CASSLAQGRAQHF; V: TRBV12-3/TRBV12-4; D: .; size: .; J: TRBJ1-5
DNA: TGTGCCAGCAGCTTACTTAGCGGGAGGGCCTACAATGAGCAGTTCTTC; CDR3: CASSLLSGRAYNEQFF; V: TRBV7-3; D: TRBD2; size: .; J: TRBJ2-1